This entry lists 9 T cell receptor beta chains sequenced from one sample in a study of multiple sclerosis patients with progressive multifocal leukoencephalopathy. Data came from immunoSEQ multiplex PCR; TCRdb stores just in-frame clones and leaves some out. Here the sample spans roughly 32,000 clones, approximately 86% being singletons. Time point of the sample: time of PML onset. Sample: PBMCs, taken from a patient treated with natalizumab. The receptors come from a woman in her forties with progressive multifocal leukoencephalopathy.

In this sample, this clone turned up once. The chain combines TRBV5-8 with TRBJ1-5; TRBD1 might be the D (5 bases). The germline V gene encodes CDR1 SGHTS and CDR2 YDEGEE. This CDR3 is 14 amino acids long. V lost 4 bases and J lost 9, with 17 bases in between. As DNA, the CDR3 is TGTGCCAGCAGCACGGGACCTACGGCGGGGCCCCAGCATTTT. Translating it yields CASSTGPTAGPQHF.

Note on this clone: A single base separates this from a much larger clone, so it may be a read error. Without the conserved terminal phenylalanine or tryptophan, this CDR3 likely stems from a read error. This rearrangement joins TRBV4-2 to TRBJ2-7; TRBD2 agrees at 10 bases. There are 15 residues in the CDR3. The germline gives CDR1 LGHNA, CDR2 YNFKEQ. V lost 0 bases, J lost 4 bases, and 3 bases stayed unmatched. DNA of the CDR3: TGTGCCAGCAGCCAAGATCCAGCGGGGGGGTACGAGCAGTACTGC. This encodes CASSQDPAGGYEQYC.

The V call is TRBV29-1, the J call TRBJ1-5; no clear D gene. The CDR3 totals 13 residues. Trimming removed 3 bases at V and 4 bases at J, with 10 bases between. Per the germline V gene, CDR1 is SQVTM and CDR2 is ANQGSEA. CDR3 DNA sequence: TGCAGCGTTGAGGTAACAGAAAATCAGCCCCAGCATTTT. Amino acid sequence: CSVEVTENQPQHF.

This clone was seen just once. V and J are TRBV5-8 and TRBJ2-2; D is undetermined. Germline V gives CDR1 SGHTS, CDR2 YDEGEE. The CDR3 totals 14 residues. Trimming cost V 5 bases and J 4 bases, with 12 bases left between them. The CDR3 spells CASRQRGSTGELFF. As DNA, the CDR3 is TGTGCCAGCAGACAAAGAGGAAGCACCGGGGAGCTGTTTTTT.

CDR3 amino acids: CSARARGEQFF. The DNA for the CDR3 is TGCAGTGCTAGAGCCAGGGGTGAGCAGTTCTTC. J is TRBJ2-1 and V is TRBV20-1, with D tentatively TRBD1 (6 bases). V shed 1 base and J shed 9 bases, with 7 bases lying between them. The CDR3 has 11 residues. Germline assignment: CDR1 DFQATT and CDR2 SNEGSKA (reference sequence).

The chain is built from TRBV29-1 and TRBJ2-3; 8 bases line up with TRBD1. The CDR3 is 13 amino acids. The V segment lost 5 bases and the J segment 7 bases; nucleotides outside the gene matches: 8. Germline values: CDR1 SQVTM, CDR2 ANQGSEA. Here the CDR3 reads CSVWAGGSYTQYF. The CDR3 DNA reads TGCAGCGTTTGGGCAGGGGGCTCATATACGCAGTATTTT.

The J gene is TRBJ1-5, the V gene TRBV6-5, with unresolved D. V lost 2 bases to trimming and J lost 6 bases, with 8 bases between them. The CDR3 spans 13 residues. CDR1 is MNHEY and CDR2 is SVGAGI in the germline V gene. CDR3 sequence: CASSYGGGQPQHF. CDR3 in DNA: TGTGCCAGCAGTTACGGTGGCGGTCAGCCCCAGCATTTT.

The J gene is TRBJ1-1, the V gene TRBV19; a possible D gene is TRBD1 (5 bases). Per the germline V gene, CDR1 is LNHDA and CDR2 is SQIVND (reference sequence). V was cut by 1 base and J by 3 bases, with 9 bases left in between. The CDR3 runs to 14 residues. The CDR3 region has the DNA TGTGCCAGTAGTATAGGGGGGGGAGACACTGAAGCTTTCTTT. This encodes CASSIGGGDTEAFF.

This clone occurred a few times. This rearrangement joins TRBV6-5 to TRBJ1-5; weak D call: TRBD1 (5 bases). Germline loops: CDR1 MNHEY, CDR2 SVGAGI. V was clipped by 6 bases and J by 8 bases, with 14 bases between them. The length of the CDR3 is 13 residues. The CDR3 sequence is CASSRDRGEPQHF. CDR3 bases: TGTGCCAGCAGCCGGGACCGGGGGGAGCCCCAGCATTTT.